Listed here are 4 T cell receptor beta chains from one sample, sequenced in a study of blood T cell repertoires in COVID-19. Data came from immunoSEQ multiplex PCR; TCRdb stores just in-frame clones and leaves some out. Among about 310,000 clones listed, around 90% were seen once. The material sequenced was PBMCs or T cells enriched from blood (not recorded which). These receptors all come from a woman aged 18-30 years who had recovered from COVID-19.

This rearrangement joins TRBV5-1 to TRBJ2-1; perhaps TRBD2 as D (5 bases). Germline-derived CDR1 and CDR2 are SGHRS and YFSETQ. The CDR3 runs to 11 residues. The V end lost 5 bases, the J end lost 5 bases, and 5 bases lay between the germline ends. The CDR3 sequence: CASRRDNEQFF. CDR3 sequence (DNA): TGCGCCAGCAGGAGGGACAATGAGCAGTTCTTC.

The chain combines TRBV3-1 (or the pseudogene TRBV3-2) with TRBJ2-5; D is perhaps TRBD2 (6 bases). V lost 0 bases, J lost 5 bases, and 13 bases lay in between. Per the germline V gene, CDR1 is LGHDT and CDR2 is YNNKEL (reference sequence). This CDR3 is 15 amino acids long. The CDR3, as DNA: TGTGCCAGCAGCCAAGATGGGACTGAGGGGGAGACCCAGTACTTC. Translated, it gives CASSQDGTEGETQYF.

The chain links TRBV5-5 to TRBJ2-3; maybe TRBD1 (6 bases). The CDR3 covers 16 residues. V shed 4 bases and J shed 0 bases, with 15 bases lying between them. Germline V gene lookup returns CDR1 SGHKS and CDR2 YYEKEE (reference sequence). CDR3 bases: TGTGCCAGCAGCGGGGGCTGGGACACAAGCACAGATACGCAGTATTTT. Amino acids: CASSGGWDTSTDTQYF. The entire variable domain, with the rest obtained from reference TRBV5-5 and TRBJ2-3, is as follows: DAGVTQSPTHLIKTRGQQVTLRCSPISGHKSVSWYQQVLGQGPQFIFQYYEKEERGRGNFPDRFSARQFPNYSSELNVNALLLGDSALYLCASSGGWDTSTDTQYFGPGTRLTVL.

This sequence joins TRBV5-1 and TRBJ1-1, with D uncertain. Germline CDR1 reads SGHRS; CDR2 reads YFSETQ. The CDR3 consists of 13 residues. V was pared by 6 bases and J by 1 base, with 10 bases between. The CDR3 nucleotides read TGCGCCAGCATGCACAGTGCGAACACTGAAGCTTTCTTT. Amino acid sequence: CASMHSANTEAFF. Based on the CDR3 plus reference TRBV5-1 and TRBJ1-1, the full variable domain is KAGVTQTPRYLIKTRGQQVTLSCSPISGHRSVSWYQQTPGQGLQFLFEYFSETQRNKGNFPGRFSGRQFSNSRSEMNVSTLELGDSALYLCASMHSANTEAFFGQGTRLTVV.